The present entry profiles one T cell receptor beta chain with its context. This entry belongs to a study of blood T cell repertoires in COVID-19. Across the study: Sites across the United States, Italy and Spain contributed samples from acute and convalescent COVID-19. Sources were T cells, B-cell-depleted T cells, or PBMCs; the material itself was cDNA or gDNA.

In the original analysis: Estimates of nucleated cell counts were drawn from the amplification of reference gene primers. The data were produced by immunoSEQ multiplex PCR, yet TCRdb's version contains in-frame clones alone and is incomplete. The D gene and trimming were derived from the DNA, and the V and J assignments and clone size from that table. The sample comprises tens of thousands of clones, over 75% of which are singletons, and approximately 3.4% rests with the top ten. Seattle participants joined during active infection and were tracked over time. With 3 bases removed from V and 4 bases from J, the gap between germline ends came to 11 bases. This CDR3 contains 14 residues. Germline V lookup: CDR1 KGHSH, CDR2 LQKENI.

The sequenced sample consisted of peripheral blood. This sequence originates from a man between 65 and 85 years old with COVID-19, enrolled during active disease. The chain is built from TRBV18 and TRBJ2-3; perhaps TRBD1 as D (6 bases). CDR3 residues: CASSPLQGPDTQYF. The CDR3 DNA is TGTGCCAGCTCACCCTTACAGGGACCAGATACGCAGTATTTT.